What follows are 13 T cell receptor beta chains derived from one specimen sequenced in a study of T cells after yellow fever vaccination. TCRdb re-analysed the 5' RACE reads in MiXCR, keeping a single row per CDR3 protein. The top ten clones hold around 34% of a sample with 180,000 or so distinct CDR3 sequences, 8% to 13% of them seen once. This material consisted of CD8+ T cells sorted from PBMCs, taken 15 days after the yellow fever booster vaccination. The receptor source for this set is a man aged 18 to 29 who received the YFV17D yellow fever vaccine.

A few counts support this clonotype. V gene TRBV29-1 combines with J gene TRBJ2-5; 9 positions agree with TRBD1. The germline V gene has CDR1 SQVTM and CDR2 ANQGSEA. This CDR3 region has 13 residues. Trimming cost V 6 bases and J 7 bases; bases outside gene matches: 9. The CDR3 loop reads CSVRTGDMGTQYF. The CDR3, as DNA: TGCAGCGTCAGGACAGGGGATATGGGGACCCAGTACTTC.

The rearrangement links TRBV19 to TRBJ2-7; D is unresolved. Germline CDR1 reads LNHDA; CDR2 reads SQIVND (reference sequence). Trimming removed 5 bases at V and 0 bases at J, with 11 bases between. The CDR3 covers 14 residues. The CDR3 nucleotides are TGTGCCAGTAGTCTCCGATCCTTCTCCTACGAGCAGTACTTC. Its translation: CASSLRSFSYEQYF.

This clonotype occurred many times. The chain couples TRBV12-3 or TRBV12-4 to TRBJ2-7; no clear D. Trimming left V 5 bases short and J 0 bases short, with 14 bases between. The CDR3 has 15 residues. The CDR3 is CASSLSAGSSYEQYV. The CDR3 region has the DNA TGTGCCAGCAGTCTAAGCGCAGGTTCCTCCTACGAGCAGTACGTC.

This clonotype appeared many times. The chain links TRBV4-3 to TRBJ1-5; tentative D call: TRBD1 (6 bases). Germline-derived CDR1 and CDR2 are LGHNA and YSLEER. The CDR3 spans 17 residues. V was pared by 0 bases and J by 4 bases, with 16 bases between. DNA for the CDR3: TGCGCCAGCAGCCAAGAAGCAATGGGGGGGCTGAATCAGCCCCAGCATTTT. Translated, it gives CASSQEAMGGLNQPQHF.

This clonotype was seen at least ten times. CDR3 in DNA: TGCAGTGCCACAAAGGTGGGGAACACTGAAGCTTTCTTT. It yields the protein CSATKVGNTEAFF. The rearrangement joins TRBV20-1 to TRBJ1-1; D not certain. Trimming pared 6 bases from V and 1 base from J, leaving 12 bases between. The germline gives CDR1 DFQATT, CDR2 SNEGSKA (reference sequence). CDR3 length: 13 residues.

The chain couples TRBV4-2 to TRBJ1-5; D gene unclear. V lost 0 bases to trimming and J lost 4 bases, with 10 bases between them. This CDR3 contains 15 residues. Germline CDR1 LGHNA, CDR2 YNFKEQ. In nucleotides, the CDR3 is TGTGCCAGCAGCCAAGAGTCAGTGCAAAATCAGCCCCAGCATTTT. It translates to CASSQESVQNQPQHF.

This chain uses TRBV7-9 with TRBJ2-7, with TRBD1 as a possible D gene (6 bases). CDR1 SEHNR and CDR2 FQNEAQ come from the germline V gene (reference sequence). This CDR3 contains 14 residues. The V end was cut by 5 bases, the J end by 2 bases, with 13 bases between. CDR3 bases: TGTGCCAGCAGCCTCCGGGACAATCCCTACGAGCAGTACGTC. It is translated as CASSLRDNPYEQYV.

This clonotype has more than one count but fewer than ten. The chain has TRBV6-5 and TRBJ1-6, with D unclear. Germline CDR1 MNHEY, CDR2 SVGAGI. The germline V and J ends were trimmed by 4 bases and 0 bases, with 7 bases remaining between them. The CDR3 sequence is 15 residues long. The CDR3 coding sequence is TGTGCCAGCAGTTGGCAGAGCTCCTATAATTCACCCCTCCACTTT. Amino acids: CASSWQSSYNSPLHF.

The chain combines TRBV7-9 with TRBJ2-1, with D unresolved. Trimming left V 3 bases short and J 8 bases short, with 14 bases between. This CDR3 has 14 residues. CDR1 SEHNR and CDR2 FQNEAQ come from the germline V gene (reference sequence). The CDR3 loop is CASSLGSVLYEQFF. In DNA form, the CDR3 reads TGTGCCAGCAGCTTGGGGTCCGTCCTCTATGAGCAGTTCTTC.

This clonotype has only one observation. The J gene is TRBJ1-5, the V gene TRBV7-9, with D unresolved. The CDR3 is 15 residues long. Trimming removed 0 bases from V and 9 bases from J, with 15 bases in between. The germline CDR1 and CDR2 sequences are SEHNR and FQNEAQ (reference sequence). The CDR3 DNA sequence: TGTGCCAGCAGCTTAGCGGCCGGCGCGGGTTGGCCCCAGCATTTT. Translated: CASSLAAGAGWPQHF.

CDR3 in DNA: TGTGCCAGCAGCCACCCGGGACAACCCTACGAGCAGTACGTC. This codes for CASSHPGQPYEQYV. The rearrangement links TRBV7-9 to TRBJ2-7, with a possible D match to TRBD1 (6 bases). V gave up 5 bases and J gave up 2 bases, with 13 bases separating them. Germline V gene lookup returns CDR1 SEHNR and CDR2 FQNEAQ (reference sequence). The CDR3 runs to 14 residues.

V gene TRBV28 combines with J gene TRBJ2-7, with a possible D match to TRBD1 (5 bases). Trimming took off 6 bases at V and 3 bases at J, with 15 bases between the two ends. The CDR3 covers 14 residues. Per the germline V gene, CDR1 is MDHEN and CDR2 is SYDVKM. The CDR3 loop reads CASRPLTVLYEQYF. DNA for the CDR3: TGTGCCAGCAGGCCCTTGACAGTCCTCTACGAGCAGTACTTC.

V and J are TRBV21-1 and TRBJ2-3; TRBD1, the D gene given by the table, was not confirmed from the DNA. TRBV21-1 is labeled a pseudogene. The CDR3 is made up of 16 amino acids. The chain's CDR3 is CASTTKDRGGTDTQYF. The CDR3 DNA follows: TGTGCCAGCACCACAAAGGACAGGGGGGGCACAGATACGCAGTATTTT.